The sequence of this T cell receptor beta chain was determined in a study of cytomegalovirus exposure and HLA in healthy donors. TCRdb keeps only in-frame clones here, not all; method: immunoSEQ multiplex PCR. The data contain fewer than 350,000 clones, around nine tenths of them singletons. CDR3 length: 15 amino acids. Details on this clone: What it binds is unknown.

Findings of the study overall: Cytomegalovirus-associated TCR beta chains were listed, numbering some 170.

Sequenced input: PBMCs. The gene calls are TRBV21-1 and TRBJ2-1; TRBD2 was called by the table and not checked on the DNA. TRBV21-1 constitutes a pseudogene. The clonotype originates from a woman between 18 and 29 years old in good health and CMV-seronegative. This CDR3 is CASSKWLAGHNEQFF. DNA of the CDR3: TGTGCCAGCAGCAAATGGTTAGCGGGACACAATGAGCAGTTCTTC.